This is a list of T cell receptor beta chains from one sample in a study of control samples from healthy donors and cancer patients. Produced via immunoSEQ multiplex PCR; TCRdb's table is partial and in-frame only. This table holds 89,000 or so clones, roughly 86% found once. Sequences were obtained from blood. The receptor source for this set is a middle-aged man in good health. Both conserved end residues are trimmed from each CDR3.

V: TRBV11-3
J: TRBJ1-1
length: 11
CDR3: ASSKTPQGEAF

V: TRBV28
J: TRBJ2-1
length: 10
CDR3: ASSFGGHEQF

V: TRBV11-3
J: TRBJ2-5
length: 12
CDR3: ASSPRTGQETQY

V: TRBV13
J: TRBJ1-2
length: 13
CDR3: ASSPPGQGFGGYT

V: TRBV15
J: TRBJ1-6
length: 12
CDR3: ATSREAGNSPLH

V: TRBV2
J: TRBJ1-6
length: 13
CDR3: ASTEQESYNSPLH

V: TRBV3-1/TRBV3-2
J: TRBJ1-2
length: 11
CDR3: ASSTLYRVGYT

V: TRBV5-6
J: TRBJ2-1
length: 14
CDR3: ASSFRLAGSVIEQF

V: TRBV5-6
J: TRBJ2-4
length: 12
CDR3: ASSLGTDENIQY

V: TRBV12-3/TRBV12-4
J: TRBJ1-1
length: 9
CDR3: ASSFRGGAF

V: TRBV3-1/TRBV3-2
J: TRBJ1-6
length: 12
CDR3: ASSQAPDNSPLH

V: TRBV4-3
J: TRBJ2-7
length: 16
CDR3: ASSPGLAGGPYSYEQY

V: TRBV2
J: TRBJ1-5
length: 12
CDR3: ASKGGYSNQPQH

V: TRBV7-8
J: TRBJ2-3
length: 12
CDR3: ASSLEAGGDTQY

V: TRBV5-1
J: TRBJ1-6
length: 13
CDR3: ASRLRPSDNSPLH

V: TRBV6-5
J: TRBJ1-1
length: 12
CDR3: ASTPSGGGTEAF

V: TRBV24-1
J: TRBJ2-6
length: 14
CDR3: ATSPSQGSGANVLT

V: TRBV12-5
J: TRBJ1-3
length: 13
CDR3: ASGSGQLTGNTIY

V: TRBV3-1/TRBV3-2
J: TRBJ1-2
length: 12
CDR3: ASSPIGTNYGYT

V: TRBV11-3
J: TRBJ1-2
length: 10
CDR3: ASSRGGYGYT

V: TRBV27
J: TRBJ1-1
length: 12
CDR3: ASSLHRVGTEAF

V: TRBV5-6
J: TRBJ1-2
length: 11
CDR3: ASLFTGVDGYT

V: TRBV10-1
J: TRBJ2-1
length: 14
CDR3: ASSLPGTSIYNEQF

V: TRBV28
J: TRBJ2-4
length: 14
CDR3: ASRKQGRLAKNIQY

V: TRBV6-1
J: TRBJ2-2
length: 14
CDR3: ASSERGAGVGGELF

V: TRBV6-5
J: TRBJ2-1
length: 12
CDR3: ASSYGGLHNEQF

V: TRBV24-1
J: TRBJ2-1
length: 13
CDR3: ATSDSQGSYNEQF

V: TRBV5-6
J: TRBJ1-2
length: 11
CDR3: ASSPDRGWGYT

V: TRBV6-5
J: TRBJ2-3
length: 14
CDR3: ASSWSSGISTDTQY

V: TRBV2
J: TRBJ2-7
length: 10
CDR3: ASSSGSYEQY

V: TRBV7-6
J: TRBJ2-3
length: 11
CDR3: ASSGSLPDTQY

V: TRBV6-2/TRBV6-3
J: TRBJ1-6
length: 12
CDR3: ASSYWAGNSPLH

V: TRBV21-1
J: TRBJ2-5
length: 12
CDR3: ASSERSGEETQY

V: TRBV5-1
J: TRBJ2-1
length: 13
CDR3: ASSLEALEFDEQF

V: TRBV3-1/TRBV3-2
J: TRBJ2-1
length: 16
CDR3: ASSLHGATGSSYNEQF

V: TRBV27
J: TRBJ2-7
length: 14
CDR3: ASSRISGQGAGEQY

V: TRBV2
J: TRBJ2-5
length: 10
CDR3: ASSTSVETQY

V: TRBV4-1
J: TRBJ2-1
length: 13
CDR3: ASSQGTSGMNEQF

V: TRBV6-2/TRBV6-3
J: TRBJ1-1
length: 16
CDR3: ASSYSTQDSHMNTEAF

V: TRBV5-4
J: TRBJ2-1
length: 14
CDR3: ASSHPTSGSYNEQF

V: TRBV11-3
J: TRBJ2-5
length: 10
CDR3: ASSPPGETQY

V: TRBV24-1
J: TRBJ1-3
length: 12
CDR3: ATSDVRGGNTIY

V: TRBV5-1
J: TRBJ1-1
length: 14
CDR3: ASSLGGGDMNTEAF

V: TRBV18
J: TRBJ1-2
length: 14
CDR3: ASSARDRGPAQATT

V: TRBV6-6
J: TRBJ1-1
length: 10
CDR3: ASSYSSREPF